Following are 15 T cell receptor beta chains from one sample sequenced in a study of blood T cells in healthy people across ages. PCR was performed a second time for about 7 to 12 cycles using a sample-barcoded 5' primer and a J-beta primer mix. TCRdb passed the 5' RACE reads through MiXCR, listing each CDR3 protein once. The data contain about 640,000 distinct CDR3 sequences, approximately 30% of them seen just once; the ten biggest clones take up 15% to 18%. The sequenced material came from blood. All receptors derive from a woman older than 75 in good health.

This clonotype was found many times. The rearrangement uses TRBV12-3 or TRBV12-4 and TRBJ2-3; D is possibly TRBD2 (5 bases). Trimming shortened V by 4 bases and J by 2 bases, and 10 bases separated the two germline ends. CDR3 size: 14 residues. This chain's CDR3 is CASSSGLDTDTQYF. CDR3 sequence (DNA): TGTGCCAGCAGTTCCGGACTGGACACAGATACGCAGTATTTT.

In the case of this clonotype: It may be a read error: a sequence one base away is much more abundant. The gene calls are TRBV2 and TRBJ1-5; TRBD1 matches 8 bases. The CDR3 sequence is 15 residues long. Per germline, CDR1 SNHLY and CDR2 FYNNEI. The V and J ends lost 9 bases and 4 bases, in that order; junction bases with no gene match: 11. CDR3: CARPPRTGRNQPQHF. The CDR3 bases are TGTGCCAGACCGCCAAGGACAGGGCGGAATCAGCCCCAGCATTTT.

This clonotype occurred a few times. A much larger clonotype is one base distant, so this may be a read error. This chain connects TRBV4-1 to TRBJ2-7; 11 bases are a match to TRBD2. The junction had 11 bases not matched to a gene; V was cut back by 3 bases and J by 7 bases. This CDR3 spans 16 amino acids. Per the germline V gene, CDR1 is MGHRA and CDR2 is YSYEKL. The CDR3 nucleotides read TGCGCCAGCAGCCAGGATAGCGGGGGGGCCTTGGGTGAGCAGTACTTC. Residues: CASSQDSGGALGEQYF.

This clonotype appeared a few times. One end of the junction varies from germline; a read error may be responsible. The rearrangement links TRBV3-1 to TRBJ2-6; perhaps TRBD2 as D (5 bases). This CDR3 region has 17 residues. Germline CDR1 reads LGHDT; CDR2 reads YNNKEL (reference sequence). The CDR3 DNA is TGTGCCGGCAGCCAAGAGGGTACCCTCTCTGGGGCCAACGTCCTGACTTTC. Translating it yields CAGSQEGTLSGANVLTF.

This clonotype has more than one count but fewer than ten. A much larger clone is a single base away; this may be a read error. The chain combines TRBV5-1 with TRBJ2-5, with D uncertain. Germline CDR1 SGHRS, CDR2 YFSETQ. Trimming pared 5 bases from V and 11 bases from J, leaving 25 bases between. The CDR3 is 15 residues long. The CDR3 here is CASRPISTPGNEQYF. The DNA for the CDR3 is TGCGCCAGCAGGCCTATCTCGACTCCGGGCAATGAGCAGTACTTC.

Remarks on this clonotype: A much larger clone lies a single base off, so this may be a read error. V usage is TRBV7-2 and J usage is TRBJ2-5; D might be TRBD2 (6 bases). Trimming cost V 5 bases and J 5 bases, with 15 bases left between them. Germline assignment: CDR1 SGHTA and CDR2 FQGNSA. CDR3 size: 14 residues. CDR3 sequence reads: CASSMGTSWETQYF. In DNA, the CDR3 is TGTGCCAGCAGCATGGGAACTAGCTGGGAGACCCAGTACTTC.

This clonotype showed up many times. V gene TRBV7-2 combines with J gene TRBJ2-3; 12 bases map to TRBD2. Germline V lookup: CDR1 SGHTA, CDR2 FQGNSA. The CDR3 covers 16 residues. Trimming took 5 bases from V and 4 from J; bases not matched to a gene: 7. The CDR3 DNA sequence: TGTGCCAGCAGCCGACCCCTAGCGGGGGGGCCAGATACGCAGTATTTT. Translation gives CASSRPLAGGPDTQYF.

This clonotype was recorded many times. The DNA of the CDR3 is TGCGCCAGCAGTCCTAATAGGGGAAACCCCTACGAGCAGTACTTC. It translates to CASSPNRGNPYEQYF. V gene TRBV5-1 combines with J gene TRBJ2-7; TRBD1 might be the D (5 bases). Trimming pared 5 bases from V and 2 bases from J, leaving 17 bases between. The CDR3 is 15 amino acids. Germline lookup yields CDR1 SGHRS and CDR2 YFSETQ.

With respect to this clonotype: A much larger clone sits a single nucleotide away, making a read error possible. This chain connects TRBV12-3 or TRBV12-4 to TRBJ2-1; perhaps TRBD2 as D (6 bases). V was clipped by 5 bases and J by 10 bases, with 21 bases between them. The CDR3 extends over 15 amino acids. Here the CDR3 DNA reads TGTGCCAGCAGTGCGACCGGGACTCCTGTTCGGGAGCAGTTCTTC. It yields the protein CASSATGTPVREQFF.

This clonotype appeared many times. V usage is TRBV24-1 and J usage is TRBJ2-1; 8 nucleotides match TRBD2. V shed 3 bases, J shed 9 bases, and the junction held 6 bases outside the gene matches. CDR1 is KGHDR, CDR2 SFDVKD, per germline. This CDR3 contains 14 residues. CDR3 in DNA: TGTGCCACCAGTGATCCGGGACTAGGTGGTGAGCAGTTCTTC. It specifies CATSDPGLGGEQFF.

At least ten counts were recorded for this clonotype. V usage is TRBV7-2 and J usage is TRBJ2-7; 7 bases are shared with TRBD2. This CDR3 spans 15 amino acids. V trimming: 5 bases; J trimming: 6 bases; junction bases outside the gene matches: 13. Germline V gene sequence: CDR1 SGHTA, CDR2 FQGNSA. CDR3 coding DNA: TGTGCCAGCAGCACACGTACTAGCGTGATGTTCGAGCAGTACTTC. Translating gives CASSTRTSVMFEQYF.

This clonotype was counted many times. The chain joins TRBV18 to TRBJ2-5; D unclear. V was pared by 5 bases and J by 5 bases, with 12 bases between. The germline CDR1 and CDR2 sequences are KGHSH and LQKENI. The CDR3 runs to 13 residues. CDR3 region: CASSSVQTETQYF. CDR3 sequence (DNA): TGTGCCAGCTCATCGGTCCAAACGGAGACCCAGTACTTC. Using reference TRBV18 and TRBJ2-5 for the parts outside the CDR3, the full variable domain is NAGVMQNPRHLVRRRGQEARLRCSPMKGHSHVYWYRQLPEEGLKFMVYLQKENIIDESGMPKERFSAEFPKEGPSILRIQQVVRGDSAAYFCASSSVQTETQYFGPGTRLLVL.

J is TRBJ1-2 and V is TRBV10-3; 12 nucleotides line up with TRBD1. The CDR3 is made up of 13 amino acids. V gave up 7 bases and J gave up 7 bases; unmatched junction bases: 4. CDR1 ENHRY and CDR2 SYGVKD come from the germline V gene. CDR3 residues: CAIMGQGAGGYTF. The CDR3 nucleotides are TGTGCCATCATGGGACAGGGGGCAGGTGGCTACACCTTC.

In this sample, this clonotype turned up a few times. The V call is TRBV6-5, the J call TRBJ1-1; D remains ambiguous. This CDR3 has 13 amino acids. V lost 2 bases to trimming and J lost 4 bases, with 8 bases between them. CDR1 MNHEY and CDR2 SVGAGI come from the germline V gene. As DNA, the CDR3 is TGTGCCAGCAGTTACCTCGAGGGCACTGAAGCTTTCTTT. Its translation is CASSYLEGTEAFF.

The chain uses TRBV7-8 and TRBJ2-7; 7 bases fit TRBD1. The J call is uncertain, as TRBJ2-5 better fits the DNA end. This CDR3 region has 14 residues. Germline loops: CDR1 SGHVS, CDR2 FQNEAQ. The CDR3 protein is CASSFQGVEETQYF. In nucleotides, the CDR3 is TGTGCCAGCAGCTTTCAGGGGGTTGAGGAGACCCAGTACTTC.